Listed below are T cell receptor beta chains from one sample, sequenced in a study of neurological immune-mediated disorders. TCRdb re-analysed the 5' RACE reads in MiXCR, keeping a single row per CDR3 protein. The table lists tens of thousands of distinct CDR3 sequences, under 2.5% of them singletons. Sequenced material: PBMCs. These TCRs come from a man in his fifties with multiple sclerosis. CDR3s include the opening cysteine and the closing phenylalanine or tryptophan. The D gene is left open where the match is weak. Some rows have no size entry. The others give once, few or many, or a class for an expanded clone.

CDR3 protein	CDR3 DNA	V gene	J gene	D gene	clone size
CASSNTVNYGYTF	TGCGCCAGCAGCAACACAGTGAACTATGGCTACACCTTC	TRBV5-1	TRBJ1-2	-	many
CATPAGQGPSQPQHF	TGTGCCACTCCCGCGGGACAGGGGCCGAGTCAGCCCCAGCATTTT	TRBV21-1	TRBJ1-5	-	many
CASRSFARAQPQHF	TGTGCCAGCCGCTCCTTCGCCAGGGCCCAGCCCCAGCATTTT	TRBV27	TRBJ1-5	-	-
CASTLSAGYEQYF	TGTGCCAGCACACTATCCGCAGGCTACGAGCAGTACTTC	TRBV6-1	TRBJ2-7	-	many
CSARNSGGPRDTQYF	TGCAGTGCTAGAAATAGCGGGGGTCCCCGGGATACGCAGTATTTT	TRBV20-1	TRBJ2-3	TRBD2	many
CASSLNDRGGGNTIYF	TGTGCCAGCAGCTTAAATGACAGGGGCGGGGGAAACACCATATATTTT	TRBV11-2	TRBJ1-3	TRBD1	many
CASSQGFTRERNQPQHF	TGCGCCAGCAGCCAAGGTTTCACTCGGGAGCGCAATCAGCCCCAGCATTTT	TRBV4-3	TRBJ1-5	-	many
CASSLHSTDTQYF	TGTGCCAGCAGTTTACATAGCACAGATACGCAGTATTTT	TRBV6-2/TRBV6-3	TRBJ2-3	-	many
CASKPGRGTDTQYF	TGTGCCAGCAAGCCCGGGCGTGGCACAGATACGCAGTATTTT	TRBV6-6	TRBJ2-3	-	many
CASSQAWATSYEQYF	TGTGCCAGCAGCCAAGCTTGGGCGACCTCCTACGAGCAGTACTTC	TRBV3-1	TRBJ2-7	-	many
CSARRLAGLEQFF	TGCAGTGCTAGAAGGCTAGCGGGCCTTGAGCAGTTCTTC	TRBV20-1	TRBJ2-1	TRBD2	many
CASSLSYRASTLNF	TGTGCCAGCAGCCTCTCCTACAGGGCTTCAACCCTCAACTTT	TRBV7-2	TRBJ1-6	-	few
CSAPGQHYGYTF	TGCAGTGCCCCTGGACAGCACTATGGCTACACCTTC	TRBV20-1	TRBJ1-2	-	many
CASSLVATTDTQYF	TGTGCCAGCAGCTTAGTAGCCACCACAGATACGCAGTATTTT	TRBV11-2	TRBJ2-3	-	many
CASSMGQGSYNEQFF	TGCGCCAGCAGCATGGGACAGGGTTCCTACAATGAGCAGTTCTTC	TRBV5-1	TRBJ2-1	TRBD1	many
CSARRSVGRGLLYTF	TGCAGTGCTAGACGGTCGGTCGGCAGGGGGTTACTTTACACCTTC	TRBV20-1	TRBJ1-2	TRBD1	-
CASSPRTGMNTEAFF	TGTGCCAGCAGCCCTCGGACAGGAATGAACACTGAAGCTTTCTTT	TRBV3-1	TRBJ1-1	TRBD1	many
CASSFHGNQPQHF	TGTGCCAGCAGTTTTCATGGGAATCAGCCCCAGCATTTT	TRBV12-3/TRBV12-4	TRBJ1-5	-	many
CASMSPSGSSYNEQFF	TGTGCCAGCATGTCTCCTAGCGGGAGCTCCTACAATGAGCAGTTCTTC	TRBV6-2/TRBV6-3	TRBJ2-1	TRBD2	many
CASSLAAGSSGNTIYF	TGTGCCAGCAGCTTAGCGGCAGGGAGCTCGGGAAACACCATATATTTT	TRBV7-6	TRBJ1-3	-	many
CASSPTWGTPYEQYF	TGTGCCAGCAGTCCTACGTGGGGGACCCCCTACGAGCAGTACTTC	TRBV7-2	TRBJ2-7	-	many
CASSQTTRGKNIQYF	TGTGCCAGCAGCCAGACGACCAGGGGGAAAAACATTCAGTACTTC	TRBV12-3/TRBV12-4	TRBJ2-4	TRBD1	many
CASSPTDSNQPQHF	TGTGCCAGCAGCCCGACGGATAGCAATCAGCCCCAGCATTTT	TRBV6-1	TRBJ1-5	-	many
CASSRRSTGGRGYTF	TGTGCCAGCAGCCGCCGTTCTACAGGGGGTAGAGGCTACACCTTC	TRBV7-9	TRBJ1-2	TRBD1	many
CASSPGLAGGPRIYEQYF	TGTGCCAGCAGTCCCGGACTAGCGGGGGGGCCCCGGATATACGAGCAGTACTTC	TRBV7-2	TRBJ2-7	TRBD2	-
CASSLDVDRVSEKLFF	TGTGCCAGCAGCTTAGACGTTGACAGGGTATCTGAAAAACTGTTTTTT	TRBV7-9	TRBJ1-4	TRBD1	many
CASSLGRMNTEAFF	TGTGCCAGCAGCCTCGGACGGATGAACACTGAAGCTTTCTTT	TRBV12-3/TRBV12-4	TRBJ1-1	-	many
CASSLDRATNEKLFF	TGTGCCAGCAGCTTAGACAGGGCAACTAATGAAAAACTGTTTTTT	TRBV7-2	TRBJ1-4	-	many
CAISNTGGDTGELFF	TGTGCCATCAGTAACACAGGGGGCGACACCGGGGAGCTGTTTTTT	TRBV10-3	TRBJ2-2	TRBD1	many
CSVRGLGQETQYF	TGCAGCGTTCGGGGGCTCGGGCAAGAGACCCAGTACTTC	TRBV29-1	TRBJ2-5	-	many
CASTLRLGNSPLHF	TGTGCCAGCACGCTGAGGTTGGGGAATTCACCCCTCCACTTT	TRBV12-3/TRBV12-4	TRBJ1-6	-	many
CASSQTAQGGNTIYF	TGCGCCAGCAGCCAGACGGCACAGGGAGGAAACACCATATATTTT	TRBV4-3	TRBJ1-3	-	-
CASSVQPGGPDEQFF	TGTGCCAGCAGCGTACAGCCGGGGGGGCCGGATGAGCAGTTCTTC	TRBV9	TRBJ2-1	TRBD2	many
CASSPRTGPYEQYF	TGTGCCAGCTCACCAAGGACAGGACCCTACGAGCAGTACTTC	TRBV18	TRBJ2-7	TRBD1	many
CASSVGPGQGAQEQYF	TGCGCCAGCAGTGTGGGACCGGGACAGGGGGCGCAAGAGCAGTACTTC	TRBV5-1	TRBJ2-7	TRBD1	many
CASSFSTGRASSGANVLTF	TGTGCCAGCAGTTTCTCGACAGGGCGCGCCAGCTCTGGGGCCAACGTCCTGACTTTC	TRBV12-3/TRBV12-4	TRBJ2-6	TRBD1	many
CASAGTPREGGYTF	TGCGCCAGCGCTGGGACCCCCCGCGAAGGAGGCTACACCTTC	TRBV10-2	TRBJ1-2	-	many
CSARFEETQYF	TGCAGTGCTAGATTTGAAGAGACCCAGTACTTC	TRBV20-1	TRBJ2-5	-	many
CASSVDGGSTDTQYF	TGTGCCAGCAGCGTAGACGGGGGGAGCACAGATACGCAGTATTTT	TRBV9	TRBJ2-3	TRBD2	many
CASGTGGHRSSYEQYF	TGCGCCAGCGGGACAGGGGGCCACCGTAGCTCCTACGAGCAGTACTTC	TRBV5-1	TRBJ2-7	TRBD1	many
CAWSVGRAQETQYF	TGTGCCTGGAGTGTAGGGCGAGCGCAAGAGACCCAGTACTTC	TRBV30	TRBJ2-5	-	many
CASSVASGGIYEQYF	TGTGCCAGCAGCGTAGCTAGCGGGGGCATCTACGAGCAGTACTTC	TRBV9	TRBJ2-7	TRBD2	many
CASRMDYGTDTQYF	TGTGCCAGCAGGATGGATTACGGCACAGATACGCAGTATTTT	TRBV7-2	TRBJ2-3	-	many
CASSSRTSENTGELFF	TGCGCCAGCAGTTCTAGGACTAGCGAGAACACCGGGGAGCTGTTTTTT	TRBV10-2	TRBJ2-2	TRBD2	many
CASSSFRAGSNGYTF	TGTGCCAGCAGTTCATTTAGGGCGGGTTCGAATGGCTACACCTTC	TRBV27	TRBJ1-2	-	many
CAFGGEGKNIQYF	TGTGCCTTCGGAGGGGAAGGCAAAAACATTCAGTACTTC	TRBV30	TRBJ2-4	-	many
CASSLWTGGTGELFF	TGCGCCAGCAGCTTGTGGACAGGGGGCACCGGGGAGCTGTTTTTT	TRBV5-1	TRBJ2-2	TRBD1	many